A selection of T cell receptor beta chains follows, all from one sample in a study of blood T cell repertoires in COVID-19. The protocol was immunoSEQ multiplex PCR, while the TCRdb copy is restricted to in-frame clones and leaves out a portion. The sample records approximately 350,000 clones, roughly 84% being singletons. The specimen was PBMCs or T cells enriched from blood (not recorded which). These receptors were collected from a woman in her twenties or thirties who had recovered from COVID-19. The CDR3 runs from the conserved cysteine through the conserved F or W. The order of the fields is J gene, D gene, V gene, CDR3 length, clone size, CDR3 DNA, CDR3 protein. The D gene is left open where the match is weak. Rows give clone size only sometimes, using once, few, many, or a class for an expanded clone.

TRBJ1-1,NA,TRBV10-2,14,NA,TGCGCCAGCAGTGAGTTTAGTCAGGACACTGAAGCTTTCTTT,CASSEFSQDTEAFF
TRBJ1-1,NA,TRBV19,17,NA,TGTGCCAGTAGTATATTGAGGGACATCCCCGGGAACACTGAAGCTTTCTTT,CASSILRDIPGNTEAFF
TRBJ2-7,NA,TRBV6-1,15,once,TGTGCCAGCAGTGAATGGCGGGTCTTCATCTACGAGCAGTACTTC,CASSEWRVFIYEQYF
TRBJ2-3,TRBD2,TRBV27,15,NA,TGTGCCAGCAGTTTTAGGGCGGGGGTGGGAGATACGCAGTATTTT,CASSFRAGVGDTQYF
TRBJ2-2,NA,TRBV19,11,NA,TGTGCCAGTACCACTACCGGGGAGCTGTTTTTT,CASTTTGELFF
TRBJ2-5,TRBD1,TRBV27,17,NA,TGTGCCAGCAGTTTATCGGGACAGCTGAGGGGCCAAGAGACCCAGTACTTC,CASSLSGQLRGQETQYF
TRBJ2-1,TRBD2,TRBV19,17,NA,TGTGCCAGTAGTTCGCTCGGACTAGCGGGGGCGGGTAATGAGCAGTTCTTC,CASSSLGLAGAGNEQFF
TRBJ2-5,TRBD2,TRBV29-1,13,NA,TGCAGCGAGGCGGGGGGCTATCAAGAGACCCAGTACTTC,CSEAGGYQETQYF
TRBJ2-7,NA,TRBV3-1/TRBV3-2,15,NA,TGTGCCAGCAGCCAAGTAGTGGGAGGTGGGCCCGAGCAGTACTTC,CASSQVVGGGPEQYF
TRBJ1-1,NA,TRBV9,12,NA,TGTGCCAGCAGCCCACAGTTCACTGAAGCTTTCTTT,CASSPQFTEAFF
TRBJ2-1,NA,TRBV27,16,NA,TGTGCCAGCAGTAGAGACCAGGGCCTCTCCTACAATGAGCAGTTCTTC,CASSRDQGLSYNEQFF
TRBJ1-3,NA,TRBV7-9,15,NA,TGTGCCAGCAGCACGGGACTTCACTCTGGAAACACCATATATTTT,CASSTGLHSGNTIYF
TRBJ1-2,NA,TRBV7-3,14,NA,TGTGCCAGCAGCCCCCATCCGGGGGGAGATGGCTACACCTTC,CASSPHPGGDGYTF
TRBJ2-7,NA,TRBV5-8,14,NA,TGTGCCAGCAAAGACAGGTCCTGGTTCGACGAGCAGTACTTC,CASKDRSWFDEQYF
TRBJ2-2,TRBD1,TRBV3-1/TRBV3-2,17,NA,TGTGCCAGCAGCCAAGGATTCGGGACAGGGAACACCGGGGAGCTGTTTTTT,CASSQGFGTGNTGELFF
TRBJ1-4,TRBD1,TRBV2,14,NA,TGTGCCAATCGACAGGGACCTGCTAATGAAAAACTGTTTTTT,CANRQGPANEKLFF
TRBJ2-7,TRBD2,TRBV18,14,NA,TGTGCCAGCTCACCAAGCGGGGGGGAGTACGAGCAGTACTTC,CASSPSGGEYEQYF
TRBJ1-1,TRBD1,TRBV6-1,14,NA,TGTGCCAGCAGTGAAAGAAGGGGGCATGCTGAAGCTTTCTTT,CASSERRGHAEAFF
TRBJ1-2,NA,TRBV3-1/TRBV3-2,14,NA,TGTGCCAGCAGCCAAGACAGATATAACTATGGCTACACCTTC,CASSQDRYNYGYTF
TRBJ2-2,TRBD1,TRBV5-1,16,NA,TGCGCCAGCAGCCCCCCGGGACAGGGATCTGGCGGGGAGCTGTTTTTT,CASSPPGQGSGGELFF
TRBJ1-6,NA,TRBV5-1,14,few,TGCGCCAGCAGCTTGGCGACAGAAAATTCACCCCTCCACTTT,CASSLATENSPLHF
TRBJ2-7,TRBD1,TRBV27,16,NA,TGTGCCAGCAGTTTTCCGACAGGGGCTTTCTCCTACGAGCAGTACTTC,CASSFPTGAFSYEQYF
TRBJ2-3,TRBD1,TRBV9,16,NA,TGTGCCAGCAGCGCGCTCGGGACAGGGGGTACAGATACGCAGTATTTT,CASSALGTGGTDTQYF
TRBJ2-1,TRBD2,TRBV7-8,15,once,TGTGCCAGCAGCTTACTAGCGGGGGCTGGCAATGAGCAGTTCTTC,CASSLLAGAGNEQFF
TRBJ1-3,TRBD1,TRBV7-9,16,NA,TGTGCCAGCAGCTTAGCGACAGGGAGCTCTGGAAACACCATATATTTT,CASSLATGSSGNTIYF
TRBJ2-1,TRBD2,TRBV19,17,NA,TGTGCCAGTAGTCCGCGGGGTCTAGCGGGAGGGGTCAATGAGCAGTTCTTC,CASSPRGLAGGVNEQFF
TRBJ2-7,NA,TRBV29-1,15,NA,TGCAGCGTTGAAGATCGGAGGGCCAGCTCCTACGAGCAGTACTTC,CSVEDRRASSYEQYF
TRBJ1-1,TRBD1,TRBV14,13,NA,TGTGCCAGCAGCTACGGACAGGGTACTGAAGCTTTCTTT,CASSYGQGTEAFF
TRBJ1-1,TRBD1,TRBV5-6,13,NA,TGTGCCAGCAGCCCAGGGACAGCCACTGAAGCTTTCTTT,CASSPGTATEAFF
TRBJ2-7,NA,TRBV30,17,once,TGTGCCTGGAGTGCACCAGGGTCGGGGACATTTTTTTACGAGCAGTACTTC,CAWSAPGSGTFFYEQYF
TRBJ2-1,TRBD2,TRBV24-1,16,NA,TGTGCCACCAGTGATCGAGCGGGAGGCTCCTACAATGAGCAGTTCTTC,CATSDRAGGSYNEQFF
TRBJ1-4,NA,TRBV5-6,14,NA,TGTGCCAGCAGCCGGTTACAGGGAGGGGAAAAACTGTTTTTT,CASSRLQGGEKLFF
TRBJ2-7,TRBD1,TRBV28,14,NA,TGTGCCAGCAGTCTGGAGGGGACAGGGTACGAGCAGTACTTC,CASSLEGTGYEQYF
TRBJ2-3,NA,TRBV30,14,NA,TGTGCCTGGAGTGTTAGCGCCAGCACAGATACGCAGTATTTT,CAWSVSASTDTQYF
TRBJ2-7,NA,TRBV5-4,16,NA,TGTGCCAGCAGCGGACCCGGGACACGGAGCTCCTACGAGCAGTACTTC,CASSGPGTRSSYEQYF
TRBJ1-1,TRBD1,TRBV30,12,NA,TGTGCCTGGACAGGGGGTGGCACTGAAGCTTTCTTT,CAWTGGGTEAFF
TRBJ1-3,NA,TRBV29-1,13,NA,TGCAGCGTTCAGGGTTCCTCTGGAAACACCATATATTTT,CSVQGSSGNTIYF
TRBJ1-3,NA,TRBV30,18,once,TGTGCCTGGAGTGCCCAACGTTTGGAGGGATTCTCTGGAAACACCATATATTTT,CAWSAQRLEGFSGNTIYF
TRBJ2-1,TRBD2,TRBV3-1/TRBV3-2,13,NA,TGTGCCAGCAGCCCCAGACTAGCCCATGAGCAGTTCTTC,CASSPRLAHEQFF
TRBJ1-1,NA,TRBV6-5,13,NA,TGTGCCAGCAGTTCCCCCGGGTCTCCTGAAGCTTTCTTT,CASSSPGSPEAFF
TRBJ2-1,TRBD2,TRBV2,16,NA,TGTGCCAGCAGTGATCTAGCGGGGGGGCCAAACAATGAGCAGTTCTTC,CASSDLAGGPNNEQFF
TRBJ2-7,TRBD1,TRBV5-4,16,NA,TGTGCCAGCAGCTTGGAACCCAGACAGGGGGCCCACGAGCAGTACTTC,CASSLEPRQGAHEQYF
TRBJ2-1,TRBD1,TRBV5-1,16,NA,TGCGCCAGCAGCCCTTTCCCGGGACAGGGTACGGATGAGCAGTTCTTC,CASSPFPGQGTDEQFF
TRBJ2-3,NA,TRBV3-1/TRBV3-2,12,NA,TGTGCCAGCAGCCAAAGGGGGGATACGCAGTATTTT,CASSQRGDTQYF
TRBJ1-3,TRBD1,TRBV9,16,NA,TGTGCCAGCAGCGCCCGCCCCGGGACAGGGGTAAACACCATATATTTT,CASSARPGTGVNTIYF
TRBJ1-3,TRBD1,TRBV29-1,15,once,TGCAGCGTTGAGGGACAGGGAAGCTCTGGAAACACCATATATTTT,CSVEGQGSSGNTIYF
TRBJ2-5,NA,TRBV9,15,NA,TGTGCCAGCAGCGTAGGAGGCAGGGAAGGAGAGACCCAGTACTTC,CASSVGGREGETQYF
TRBJ2-3,TRBD2,TRBV7-2,15,NA,TGTGCCAGCAGCCGGACTAGCGGGGGGGCAGATACGCAGTATTTT,CASSRTSGGADTQYF
TRBJ1-6,NA,TRBV30,15,NA,TGTGCCTGGAGTCAAAAGGACAGAGTAAATTCACCCCTCCACTTT,CAWSQKDRVNSPLHF
TRBJ1-1,NA,TRBV18,15,NA,TGTGCCAGCTCACCAGGAGGAGCCATGAACACTGAAGCTTTCTTT,CASSPGGAMNTEAFF
TRBJ1-6,NA,TRBV7-9,15,NA,TGTGCCAGCAGCTGGGGAGACGGGTTTGGATTAGCCCTCCACTTT,CASSWGDGFGLALHF